The clone carrying this TCR beta chain occurred once. The entry originates in a study of T cell repertoires in aging, cancer and after chemotherapy. At the level of the study: Repeat sampling of healthy donors over several months to years showed clear clonal overlap. The full dataset contained 7 million to 9.5 million TCR reads.

TCR beta rearrangements were amplified from peripheral blood genomic DNA. V was pared by 0 bases and J by 8 bases, with 11 bases between. Germline assignment: CDR1 MNHNY and CDR2 SVGAGI (reference sequence). The CDR3 loop spans 14 amino acids. TRB rearrangements spanning V, D and J were amplified using mixed TRB-A/B primers. MiXCR, applied by TCRdb to the multiplex PCR reads, yields one record per CDR3 protein. The sample contains some 15,000 distinct CDR3 sequences, 50% of which appear only once. This sequence originates from a human donor in good health. The V gene is TRBV6-6, the J gene TRBJ2-1, with unresolved D. The sequenced sample was blood. This CDR3 reads CASSYSTVWDEQFF. The CDR3, as DNA: TGTGCCAGCAGTTACTCGACTGTCTGGGATGAGCAGTTCTTC.